This passage covers 8 T cell receptor beta chains from one sample sequenced in a study of cytomegalovirus exposure and HLA in healthy donors. Primers included in the PCR were 60 Vbeta and 13 Jbeta primers. Only in-frame clones appear in the TCRdb table, and some are missing; sequencing was by immunoSEQ multiplex PCR. The table for this sample gives roughly 100,000 clones. The sequenced sample consisted of PBMCs. The origin of the receptors is a man in his forties or fifties in good health and CMV-seronegative.

The chain uses TRBV6-6 and TRBJ1-1; 7 nucleotides agree with TRBD1. Germline V gene sequence: CDR1 MNHNY, CDR2 SVGAGI (reference sequence). The ends lost 6 bases at V and 5 bases at J; junction bases unmatched: 9. This CDR3 is 14 amino acids long. The CDR3 nucleotides are TGTGCCAGCAGCATGACAGGGCTATTAACTGAAGCTTTCTTT. It encodes CASSMTGLLTEAFF.

In DNA, the CDR3 is TGCAGCGCCGTGTGGGCGAACACTGAAGCTTTCTTT. It encodes CSAVWANTEAFF. The chain uses TRBV29-1 and TRBJ1-1; D unresolved. Germline V gene data show CDR1 as SQVTM and CDR2 as ANQGSEA. V lost 7 bases to trimming and J lost 1 base, with 10 bases between them. This CDR3 region has 12 residues.

The chain has TRBV5-4 and TRBJ1-1; the match to TRBD1 covers 8 bases. V was clipped by 5 bases and J by 5 bases; unmatched bases: 5. This CDR3 is 13 amino acids long. CDR1 is SGHNT, CDR2 YYREEE, per germline (reference sequence). CDR3 loop: CASSWGQVTEAFF. Here the CDR3 DNA reads TGTGCCAGCAGTTGGGGACAGGTTACTGAAGCTTTCTTT.

The J gene is TRBJ2-5, the V gene TRBV7-8; D not certain. Near its end, the DNA agrees better with TRBJ2-7, so the J call may be wrong. The CDR3 loop spans 12 amino acids. Germline lookup yields CDR1 SGHVS and CDR2 FQNEAQ. The CDR3 protein is CASSQSEYEQYF. The DNA of the CDR3 is TGTGCCAGCAGCCAGAGCGAATACGAGCAGTACTTC.

This rearrangement joins TRBV9 to TRBJ2-2; D is perhaps TRBD2 (7 bases). Germline CDR1 reads SGDLS; CDR2 reads YYNGEE. This CDR3 spans 15 amino acids. With 2 bases removed from V and 4 bases from J, the gap between germline ends came to 12 bases. CDR3 nucleotides: TGTGCCAGCAGCGTTGGGGGGGCAGGCACCGGGGAGCTGTTTTTT. It specifies CASSVGGAGTGELFF.

V and J are TRBV27 and TRBJ2-3, with TRBD2 matching over 15 bases. CDR1 is MNHEY, CDR2 SMNVEV, per germline (reference sequence). This CDR3 contains 17 residues. J was trimmed by 2 bases and V by 3 bases; bases with no gene match: 3. The CDR3 is CASSLGLAGGHTDTQYF. The CDR3 DNA reads TGTGCCAGCAGTTTGGGACTAGCGGGAGGCCACACAGATACGCAGTATTTT.

V and J are TRBV30 and TRBJ2-1; 9 nucleotides match TRBD2. CDR1 and CDR2 from the germline V gene are GTSNPN and SVGIG (reference sequence). The ends lost 1 base at V and 3 bases at J; junction bases unmatched: 4. The CDR3 length is 15 residues. Here the CDR3 DNA reads TGTGCCTGGAGTGAGCAGCGGGGGGACTACAATGAGCAGTTCTTC. Protein sequence: CAWSEQRGDYNEQFF. Looking up the rest from reference TRBV30 and TRBJ2-1 gives the full variable domain: SQTIHQWPATLVQPVGSPLSLECTVEGTSNPNLYWYRQAAGRGLQLLFYSVGIGQISSEVPQNLSASRPQDRQFILSSKKLLLSDSGFYLCAWSEQRGDYNEQFFGPGTRLTVL.

J is TRBJ2-1 and V is TRBV4-1; 7 bases are a match to TRBD1. The CDR3 has 17 amino acids. V shed 0 bases, J shed 4 bases, and the junction held 9 bases outside the gene matches. Germline CDR1 is MGHRA and CDR2 is YSYEKL. The CDR3 DNA reads as TGCGCCAGCAGCCAAGATCCTAGAGGGACAGAATACAATGAGCAGTTCTTC. Translation gives CASSQDPRGTEYNEQFF.